The present T cell receptor beta chain was sequenced within a study of shared clonotypes between healthy human individuals. Study observations and caveats: Represented genetic and exposure-history diversity was restricted by having few donors. Naive subsets generally had larger estimated richness than memory subsets.

The germline CDR1 and CDR2 sequences are LNHDA and SQIVND (reference sequence). The CDR3 covers 14 residues. V lost 7 bases, J lost 2 bases, and 14 bases lay in between. As regards this clone: Its antigen remains unknown.

Healthy and HIV-negative, the adult donors had no recent acute infections or vaccinations. Libraries were prepared by immunoSEQ multiplex PCR; TCRdb keeps only in-frame clonotypes and omits some of them. Of 550,000 to 800,000 clones listed, roughly 70% are singletons. The chain couples TRBV19 to TRBJ1-2, with D hard to call. Sequenced material: memory CD4+ T cells sorted from blood. Specified subset: CD45RA-negative fraction. The sequence was obtained from a woman aged 25 to 39 in good health. This CDR3 reads CASTKERANYGYTF. CDR3 DNA: TGTGCCAGTACAAAGGAGCGGGCAAACTATGGCTACACCTTC.